The 14 T cell receptor beta chains below all came from one sample that was sequenced in a study of response to subunit inactivated influenza vaccine. TCRdb processed the RT-PCR reads anew with MiXCR; each CDR3 protein has one entry. The sample has some 640,000 distinct CDR3 sequences, approximately 15% seen once. Sequences were derived from PBMCs from blood, sampled about 14 days before vaccination. These receptors originate from a man aged 50 or older who received an inactivated influenza vaccine.

The gene calls are TRBV24-1 and TRBJ2-5; 8 bases are shared with TRBD1. Germline loops: CDR1 KGHDR, CDR2 SFDVKD. CDR3 length: 15 residues. Trimming removed 3 bases from V and 4 bases from J; junction bases left unmatched: 6. CDR3 coding DNA: TGTGCCACCAGTGATAATGCAGGGGGCCCAGAGACCCAGTACTTC. Translated, it gives CATSDNAGGPETQYF.

This clonotype was detected once. V gene TRBV20-1 combines with J gene TRBJ2-6; no clear D. The CDR3 runs 15 residues. The germline CDR1 and CDR2 sequences are DFQATT and SNEGSKA (reference sequence). V was shortened by 0 bases and J by 3 bases, with 9 bases between the two germline ends. CDR3 DNA sequence: TGCAGTGCTAGAGATGATCCTGGTGGGGCCAACGTCCTGACTTTC. This translates into CSARDDPGGANVLTF.

A few counts support this clonotype. J is TRBJ2-1 and V is TRBV20-1; the D gene is possibly TRBD2 (6 bases). The CDR3 has 15 residues. The germline gives CDR1 DFQATT, CDR2 SNEGSKA (reference sequence). V was trimmed by 2 bases and J by 3 bases, leaving 14 bases between them. The DNA of the CDR3 is TGCAGTGCTAGACGAGGACCGGACTACTACAATGAGCAGTTCTTC. Its translation is CSARRGPDYYNEQFF.

This chain connects TRBV10-3 to TRBJ2-5; D remains ambiguous. Trimming took off 3 bases at V and 5 bases at J, with 7 bases between the two ends. Germline V gives CDR1 ENHRY, CDR2 SYGVKD. The CDR3 has 12 amino acids. The CDR3 here is CAISERWETQYF. The CDR3 coding sequence is TGTGCCATCAGTGAACGGTGGGAGACCCAGTACTTC.

This clonotype was seen a few times. V and J are TRBV2 and TRBJ1-3, with D possibly matching TRBD1 (5 bases). Trimming took off 7 bases at V and 0 bases at J, with 10 bases between the two ends. The CDR3 has 14 residues. Per the germline V gene, CDR1 is SNHLY and CDR2 is FYNNEI. The CDR3 spells CASNQGISGNTIYF. The CDR3 bases are TGTGCCAGCAACCAGGGAATCTCTGGAAACACCATATATTTT.

This clonotype was seen only a few times. The V gene is TRBV11-3, the J gene TRBJ2-2; D gene ambiguous. The CDR3 extends over 13 amino acids. Trimming shortened V by 5 bases and J by 8 bases, and 12 bases separated the two germline ends. From germline, CDR1 is SGHNT and CDR2 YENEEA. The DNA for the CDR3 is TGTGCCAGCAGCCGCAACGGGCTGGGGGAGCTGTTTTTT. This codes for CASSRNGLGELFF.

This clonotype was picked up many times. V gene TRBV4-3 combines with J gene TRBJ2-3; 8 bases fit TRBD1. Germline lookup yields CDR1 LGHNA and CDR2 YSLEER. The CDR3 extends over 16 amino acids. V gave up 1 base and J gave up 1 base; unmatched junction bases: 4. This CDR3 is CASSQVKQGGTDTQYF. Written as DNA, the CDR3 is TGCGCCAGCAGCCAAGTAAAACAGGGGGGCACAGATACGCAGTATTTT.

There are a few counts of this clonotype. The chain couples TRBV29-1 to TRBJ2-1, with 11 bases fitting TRBD2. CDR1 is SQVTM, CDR2 ANQGSEA, per germline. The trim removed 0 bases at V and 8 bases at J, leaving 3 bases unmatched. CDR3 length: 14 amino acids. The CDR3 DNA sequence: TGCAGCGTTGAAGATAGCGGGAGGGGGTATGAGCAGTTCTTC. As protein: CSVEDSGRGYEQFF.

This clonotype was seen only a few times. This sequence joins TRBV11-1 and TRBJ2-1; D is undetermined. V was trimmed by 2 bases and J by 5 bases, leaving 10 bases between them. Looked up from germline, CDR1 is SGHAT and CDR2 is FQDESV (reference sequence). CDR3 length: 14 amino acids. Here the CDR3 DNA reads TGTGCCAGCAGCTTACTGAGACATAACAATGAGCAGTTCTTC. Translation: CASSLLRHNNEQFF.

This clonotype appeared many times. The chain couples TRBV12-3 or TRBV12-4 to TRBJ2-7; weak D call: TRBD2 (6 bases). V was clipped by 3 bases and J by 6 bases, with 9 bases between them. The CDR3 runs 12 residues. The CDR3 reads CASSLTSGEQYF. The CDR3 nucleotides are TGTGCCAGCAGTTTGACTAGTGGCGAGCAGTACTTC.

V is TRBV5-1 and J is TRBJ1-1; maybe TRBD1 (6 bases). The V gene lost 5 bases and the J gene lost 4 bases, with 12 bases spanning the gap. The CDR3 contains 13 residues. Germline V gives CDR1 SGHRS, CDR2 YFSETQ. CDR3 region: CASRGALGTEAFF. CDR3 nucleotides: TGCGCCAGCAGGGGGGCCCTGGGCACTGAAGCTTTCTTT. The full variable domain, rest sourced from reference TRBV5-1 and TRBJ1-1, is KAGVTQTPRYLIKTRGQQVTLSCSPISGHRSVSWYQQTPGQGLQFLFEYFSETQRNKGNFPGRFSGRQFSNSRSEMNVSTLELGDSALYLCASRGALGTEAFFGQGTRLTVV.

This chain connects TRBV20-1 to TRBJ2-1, with 14 bases identical to TRBD2. The CDR3 spans 14 residues. Unmatched junction bases numbered 8, after V lost 6 bases and J lost 10 bases. Per germline, CDR1 DFQATT and CDR2 SNEGSKA (reference sequence). CDR3 nucleotides: TGCAGTGCCCCGGGACTAGCGGGGGTGGGGGAGCAGTTCTTC. This encodes CSAPGLAGVGEQFF.

The sample holds a few counts of this clonotype. The gene calls are TRBV6-1 and TRBJ2-7, with TRBD1 matching over 9 bases. V lost 6 bases and J lost 2; bases outside the gene matches: 5. This CDR3 is built from 14 residues. Looked up from germline, CDR1 is MNHNS and CDR2 is SASEGT. In DNA form, the CDR3 reads TGTGCCAGCAGACTTGGACAGGGGACCTACGAGCAGTACTTC. Translation: CASRLGQGTYEQYF.

This clonotype showed up just a few times. V gene TRBV15 combines with J gene TRBJ2-2, with 13 bases lining up with TRBD2. The CDR3 has 18 amino acids. Germline CDR1 is LNHNV and CDR2 is YYDKDF (reference sequence). The ends lost 1 base at V and 6 bases at J; junction bases unmatched: 8. CDR3 bases: TGTGCCACCAGCAGAGGGGGACTAGCGGGACGATTTTCCGGGGAGCTGTTTTTT. Its protein is CATSRGGLAGRFSGELFF.